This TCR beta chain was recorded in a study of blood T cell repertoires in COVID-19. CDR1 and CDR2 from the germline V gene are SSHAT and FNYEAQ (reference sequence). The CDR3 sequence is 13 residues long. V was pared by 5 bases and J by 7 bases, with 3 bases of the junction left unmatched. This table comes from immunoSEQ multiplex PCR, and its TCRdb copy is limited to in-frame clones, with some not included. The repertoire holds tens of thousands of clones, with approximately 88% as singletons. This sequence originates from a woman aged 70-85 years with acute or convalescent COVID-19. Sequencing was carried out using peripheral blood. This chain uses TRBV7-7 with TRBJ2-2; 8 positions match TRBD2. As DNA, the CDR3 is TGTGCCAGCAGCCCAACTAGCGGCGGGGAGCTGTTTTTT. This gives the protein CASSPTSGGELFF.